Listed below are T cell receptor beta chains from one sample, sequenced in a study of control samples from healthy donors and cancer patients. The data were produced by immunoSEQ multiplex PCR, yet TCRdb's version contains in-frame clones alone and is incomplete. The sample contains around 81,000 clones, about 92% of which appear only once. Sequenced: blood. Receptors were obtained from a woman under 40 in good health. The CDR3 runs from the conserved cysteine through the conserved F or W. The D gene is left open where the match is weak. Rows give clone size only sometimes, using once, few, many, or a class for an expanded clone.

>TRBD1|TRBV11-2|once|TRBJ2-7|16
TGTGCCAGCAGCCCCAGCCCGGGACAGGGGTCCTACGAGCAGTACTTC
CASSPSPGQGSYEQYF
>TRBD1|TRBV7-8|-|TRBJ1-2|15
TGTGCCAGCAGCTTCCTCGACAGGGACGACTATGGCTACACCTTC
CASSFLDRDDYGYTF
>-|TRBV7-9|-|TRBJ2-1|14
TGTGCCAGCAGCCCCCTCGGCAGTTACAATGAGCAGTTCTTC
CASSPLGSYNEQFF
>-|TRBV4-1|-|TRBJ2-1|12
TGCGCCAGCAGCCAAGGGGACGATGAGCAGTTCTTC
CASSQGDDEQFF
>TRBD1|TRBV5-1|-|TRBJ1-6|15
TGCGCCAGCAGCTCTTCCGGGACAGGGAATTCACCCCTCCACTTT
CASSSSGTGNSPLHF
>TRBD1|TRBV7-9|-|TRBJ2-1|15
TGTGCCAGCAGCCTAACAGGGGGCGACTACAATGAGCAGTTCTTC
CASSLTGGDYNEQFF
>-|TRBV27|-|TRBJ2-7|15
TGTGCCAGCAGTCCGCTTTGGGACAAATACTACGAGCAGTACTTC
CASSPLWDKYYEQYF
>TRBD2|TRBV18|-|TRBJ2-1|18
TGTGCCAGCTCACCACCGGTAGGCAGGACTAGCGTTTACAATGAGCAGTTCTTC
CASSPPVGRTSVYNEQFF
>TRBD1|TRBV5-1|-|TRBJ2-2|15
TGCGCCAGCAGCTTGAGACAGGGGAGAACCGGGGAGCTGTTTTTT
CASSLRQGRTGELFF
>-|TRBV19|-|TRBJ2-7|16
TGTGCCAGTAGTACATTGGACACAAGGGGTATGTACGAGCAGTACTTC
CASSTLDTRGMYEQYF
>-|TRBV28|-|TRBJ1-1|13
TGTGCCAGCAGCCGAGGGGGGTCCACTGAAGCTTTCTTT
CASSRGGSTEAFF
>-|TRBV20-1|-|TRBJ1-6|15
TGCAGTGCTAGTGTGGTGAGCTCCTATAATTCACCCCTCCACTTT
CSASVVSSYNSPLHF
>-|TRBV12-3/TRBV12-4|-|TRBJ2-3|11
TGTGCCAGCGGATTGGGAGATACGCAGTATTTT
CASGLGDTQYF
>TRBD1|TRBV3-1/TRBV3-2|-|TRBJ2-7|16
TGTGCCAGCAGTAGACTCACAGGGGGATCTTCCTACGAGCAGTACTTC
CASSRLTGGSSYEQYF
>TRBD1|TRBV11-2|-|TRBJ1-1|16
TGTGCCAGCAGCTTAGTTCCCGGGACAGGGGGAACTGAAGCTTTCTTT
CASSLVPGTGGTEAFF
>TRBD2|TRBV4-1|-|TRBJ2-2|17
TGCGCCAGCAGCCGCGTGATCCCCCTAGCGGGAACCGGGGAGCTGTTTTTT
CASSRVIPLAGTGELFF
>-|TRBV6-2/TRBV6-3|-|TRBJ1-5|20
TGTGCCAGCAGTTACAATATGAGACAGAGCCTACTTTATAGCAATCAGCCCCAGCATTTT
CASSYNMRQSLLYSNQPQHF
>-|TRBV9|once|TRBJ1-4|15
TGTGCCAGCAGCCCACAATTGGGTATGGATGAAAAACTGTTTTTT
CASSPQLGMDEKLFF
>-|TRBV28|-|TRBJ1-6|13
TGTGCCAGCACCCCGGCGGGTAATTCACCCCTCCACTTT
CASTPAGNSPLHF
>-|TRBV5-1|-|TRBJ2-2|17
TGCGCCAGCAGCTGGGCGAAAGGGGGTACAGGCACCGGGGAGCTGTTTTTT
CASSWAKGGTGTGELFF
>-|TRBV12-3/TRBV12-4|-|TRBJ2-5|13
TGTGCCAGCAGTTTAGGACAGCGTGAGACCCAGTACTTC
CASSLGQRETQYF
>TRBD1|TRBV11-2|-|TRBJ2-2|14
TGTGCCAGCATCGGACAGGTGGACACCGGGGAGCTGTTTTTT
CASIGQVDTGELFF
>TRBD2|TRBV14|-|TRBJ2-5|17
TGTGCCAGCAGCCGAGGGACTAGCGGGAGGGCCTTAGAGACCCAGTACTTC
CASSRGTSGRALETQYF
>TRBD1|TRBV6-5|-|TRBJ2-3|15
TGTGCCAGCAGTTACGCGACAGGGTACACAGATACGCAGTATTTT
CASSYATGYTDTQYF
>TRBD2|TRBV20-1|-|TRBJ2-7|15
TGCAGTGCTAGTCAAGCGGGAGGGGGCTCCTACGAGCAGTACTTC
CSASQAGGGSYEQYF
>-|TRBV4-2|-|TRBJ1-1|14
TGTGCCAGCAGCCAATCACAGGTGAACACTGAAGCTTTCTTT
CASSQSQVNTEAFF
>-|TRBV19|-|TRBJ1-2|16
TGTGCCAGTAGTAGGCAGGTCGGGGGGGCGGACTATGGCTACACCTTC
CASSRQVGGADYGYTF
>-|TRBV18|-|TRBJ2-1|13
TGTGCCAGCTCACCACCGGGGGTGGATGAGCAGTTCTTC
CASSPPGVDEQFF
>-|TRBV6-1|-|TRBJ1-5|15
TGTGCCAGCAGTGAGGACCGCCAGGGGTTTCAGCCCCAGCATTTT
CASSEDRQGFQPQHF
>-|TRBV12-3/TRBV12-4|-|TRBJ1-5|13
TGTGCCAGCAGTTTGCCAGGGCCACAGCCCCAGCATTTT
CASSLPGPQPQHF
>-|TRBV19|-|TRBJ1-3|16
TGTGCCAGTAGAGCGGATCGACTCCTCTCTGGAAACACCATATATTTT
CASRADRLLSGNTIYF
>TRBD2|TRBV5-1|few|TRBJ2-5|14
TGCGCCAGCAGCTTGGACGGGAGGAGAGAGACCCAGTACTTC
CASSLDGRRETQYF
>-|TRBV7-9|few|TRBJ2-2|15
TGTGCCAGCAGCTTAGCGGGGGGAACTACCGGGGAGCTGTTTTTT
CASSLAGGTTGELFF
>TRBD2|TRBV6-4|-|TRBJ2-1|14
TGTGCCAGCCGGGCTAGCGGGAGTTCGAATGAGCAGTTCTTC
CASRASGSSNEQFF
>-|TRBV27|-|TRBJ1-2|15
TGTGCCAGCAGTTTGTCAGGCGGGGGGCAGTTTGGCTACACCTTC
CASSLSGGGQFGYTF
>-|TRBV27|-|TRBJ2-3|16
TGTGCCAGCAGTCCCCTCACAGGGTTAAGCACAGATACGCAGTATTTT
CASSPLTGLSTDTQYF
>-|TRBV27|-|TRBJ1-5|19
TGTGCCAGCAGTCCGCGGCCCCCGTGGGGCAGGGCAGGGGATCAGCCCCAGCATTTT
CASSPRPPWGRAGDQPQHF
>TRBD2|TRBV29-1|-|TRBJ2-5|13
TGCAGCGAAACGTCGGGAGGGGAAGAGACCCAGTACTTC
CSETSGGEETQYF
>-|TRBV24-1|-|TRBJ2-5|13
TGTGCCACCAGTGAGGGGGCGCGGGAGACCCAGTACTTC
CATSEGARETQYF
>TRBD1|TRBV11-2|-|TRBJ1-2|15
TGTGCCAGCAGCTTAGGACTGACAGGGAACTATGGCTACACCTTC
CASSLGLTGNYGYTF
>-|TRBV7-3|-|TRBJ2-3|15
TGTGCCAGCAGCTCGTTTGGGGCGACAGCAGATACGCAGTATTTT
CASSSFGATADTQYF
>TRBD1|TRBV4-1|-|TRBJ1-2|15
TGCGCCAGCAGCCAACCTATTGACAGGGCTCGGGGCTACACCTTC
CASSQPIDRARGYTF
>-|TRBV28|-|TRBJ1-4|12
TGTGCCAGCAGTTTTTCGAGTCTTAAACTGTTTTTT
CASSFSSLKLFF
>TRBD1|TRBV6-5|-|TRBJ1-2|14
TGTGCCAGCAGTTACCTCCGGGACAGCTATGGCTACACCTTC
CASSYLRDSYGYTF
>-|TRBV3-1/TRBV3-2|-|TRBJ2-5|12
TGTGCCACCCGGACAGCTCAAGAGACCCAGTACTTC
CATRTAQETQYF
>-|TRBV7-9|-|TRBJ2-1|13
TGTGCCAGCAGCCACCCGGACCGGGATGAGCAGTTCTTC
CASSHPDRDEQFF
>TRBD1|TRBV29-1|-|TRBJ1-5|12
TGCAGCGTGTCGAACAGGGGGGAGCCCCAGCATTTT
CSVSNRGEPQHF
>-|TRBV15|-|TRBJ1-5|14
TGTGCCACCAGCAGAGACGCCCTAGGTCAGCCCCAGCATTTT
CATSRDALGQPQHF
>-|TRBV10-3|once|TRBJ2-2|15
TGTGCCATCAGCGACCCCGGGCCCACCACCGGGGAGCTGTTTTTT
CAISDPGPTTGELFF
>-|TRBV6-1|-|TRBJ1-5|17
TGTGCCAGCAGTGATACGGGCATGGGCGGAAACAATCAGCCCCAGCATTTT
CASSDTGMGGNNQPQHF
>TRBD2|TRBV2|-|TRBJ2-5|14
TGTGCCAGCAGTGTTTTAGCGGGAACGAAGACCCAGTACTTC
CASSVLAGTKTQYF
>TRBD2|TRBV6-4|-|TRBJ2-1|15
TGTGCCAGCAGTGTGGTAGCGGGGGAATCTGATGAGCAGTTCTTC
CASSVVAGESDEQFF
>TRBD2|TRBV6-4|-|TRBJ2-1|16
TGTGCCAGCAGCGGACTAGCGGGGGAGGAGAGGAATGAGCAGTTCTTC
CASSGLAGEERNEQFF
>-|TRBV11-2|-|TRBJ1-1|13
TGTGCCAGCAGCTTAGATCGGGGGGATGAAGCTTTCTTT
CASSLDRGDEAFF
>-|TRBV5-4|-|TRBJ1-4|13
TGTGCCAGCAGCTTGGATGTGGGGGAAAAACTGTTTTTT
CASSLDVGEKLFF
>-|TRBV19|-|TRBJ1-2|13
TGTGCCAGTAGTATGCGGCAGCTCTATGGCTACACCTTC
CASSMRQLYGYTF
>-|TRBV5-1|-|TRBJ2-1|15
TGCGCCAGCAGCTTCTTGGACATAGGGTCCAATGAGCAGTTCTTC
CASSFLDIGSNEQFF
>-|TRBV19|-|TRBJ1-3|14
TGTGCCAGTAGTTCGGGGGGAGCTGGAAACACCATATATTTT
CASSSGGAGNTIYF
>-|TRBV29-1|few|TRBJ1-2|12
TGCAGCGTTGAAGAGGGCAGCGGGGGCTACACCTTC
CSVEEGSGGYTF